The 22 T cell receptor beta chains given below trace back to one sample, sequenced in a study of T-cell reconstitution after alpha-beta-depleted transplantation in children. The TCRbeta library incorporated unique molecular identifiers. TCRdb independently ran MiXCR on the PCR reads; one entry per CDR3 protein. The sample has hundreds of thousands of distinct CDR3 sequences, around 13% seen once. The sequences come from PBMCs from the stem cell graft donor, collected from the stem cell graft. These receptors were taken from a human donor who donated a stem cell graft to a child with acute lymphoblastic leukemia.

In this sample, this clonotype turned up many times. The genes are TRBV12-3 or TRBV12-4 and TRBJ2-7; 9 positions match TRBD2. The V segment lost 6 bases and the J segment 0 bases; nucleotides outside the gene matches: 3. This CDR3 region has 14 residues. The CDR3 DNA is TGTGCCAGCAGGAATAGCGGGAGCTCCTACGAGCAGTACTTC. Its translation is CASRNSGSSYEQYF.

This clonotype was counted at least ten times. The chain has TRBV20-1 and TRBJ1-5; no clear D gene. CDR1 DFQATT and CDR2 SNEGSKA come from the germline V gene (reference sequence). Trimming pared 1 base from V and 5 bases from J, leaving 12 bases between. This CDR3 has 14 amino acids. The CDR3 here is CSARATVLDQPQHF. The CDR3 region has the DNA TGCAGTGCTAGAGCGACGGTATTAGATCAGCCCCAGCATTTT.

This clonotype was observed at least ten times. CDR3 protein: CASTGLAGTSQETQYF. In nucleotides, the CDR3 is TGTGCCAGCACCGGACTAGCGGGAACCAGTCAAGAGACCCAGTACTTC. This chain connects TRBV6-2 or TRBV6-3 to TRBJ2-5; 12 bases map to TRBD2. V dropped 7 bases and J dropped 2; count of bases not matched to a gene: 8. The CDR3 runs to 16 residues. CDR1 is MNHEY, CDR2 SVGEGT, per germline.

This clonotype was seen at least ten times. This sequence joins TRBV9 and TRBJ2-3, with D possibly being TRBD1 (6 bases). CDR1 and CDR2 from the germline V gene are SGDLS and YYNGEE. This CDR3 has 17 amino acids. Trimming took 4 bases from V and 0 from J, leaving 18 bases between them. CDR3 sequence: CASSLRRRGQSTDTQYF. As DNA, the CDR3 is TGTGCCAGCAGCCTCCGGCGCAGGGGCCAAAGCACAGATACGCAGTATTTT.

In its sample, this clonotype was seen many times. V usage is TRBV5-6 and J usage is TRBJ2-7, with 7 bases identical to TRBD1. The CDR3 length is 16 residues. From germline, CDR1 is SGHDT and CDR2 YYEEEE. J gave up 2 bases and V 2 bases, and 10 bases lay outside the gene matches. Written as DNA, the CDR3 is TGTGCCAGCAGCTTTCCAACCTCGGGACAGCCCTACGAGCAGTACTTC. Its protein product is CASSFPTSGQPYEQYF.

This clonotype was found many times. V gene TRBV5-6 combines with J gene TRBJ2-7; 10 positions match TRBD1. The CDR3 is 15 residues long. Germline loops: CDR1 SGHDT, CDR2 YYEEEE. The J segment lost 1 base and the V segment lost 2 bases, leaving 3 bases of the junction unmatched. CDR3 region: CASSLGQGVSYEQYF. As DNA, the CDR3 is TGTGCCAGCAGCTTAGGACAGGGGGTATCCTACGAGCAGTACTTC.

The sample holds many counts of this clonotype. The CDR3 protein is CASRMDSGWRNTIYF. CDR3 nucleotides: TGTGCCAGCAGAATGGACAGCGGCTGGAGAAACACCATATATTTT. This chain connects TRBV6-2 or TRBV6-3 to TRBJ1-3, with a possible D match to TRBD1 (6 bases). The CDR3 length is 15 residues. The germline gives CDR1 MNHEY, CDR2 SVGEGT. The V and J ends lost 6 bases and 5 bases respectively, with 17 bases between them.

The table lists this clonotype with many counts. The chain carries TRBV7-2 and TRBJ2-1; 10 nucleotides agree with TRBD2. The CDR3 is 15 amino acids. The ends lost 5 bases at V and 4 bases at J; junction bases unmatched: 5. The germline CDR1 and CDR2 sequences are SGHTA and FQGNSA. The CDR3 here is CASSRLAGFYNEQFF. The CDR3 DNA is TGTGCCAGCAGCCGACTAGCGGGCTTTTACAATGAGCAGTTCTTC.

Only a few counts were recorded for this clonotype. As the CDR3 is not closed by the conserved phenylalanine or tryptophan, this likely results from a read error. The V call is TRBV24-1, the J call TRBJ2-1; 7 nucleotides match TRBD1. The V segment lost 7 bases and the J segment 10 bases; nucleotides outside the gene matches: 15. This CDR3 has 15 amino acids. Germline loops: CDR1 KGHDR, CDR2 SFDVKD. Written as DNA, the CDR3 is TGTGCCACCAGCTCCGGGACAGACCCGTATCAGGAGCAGTTCTGC. Its translation: CATSSGTDPYQEQFC.

This clonotype was seen repeatedly, ten times or more. The CDR3 region is CASSGTGTGIGDTIYF. In nucleotides, the CDR3 is TGCGCCAGCAGCGGCACCGGGACAGGGATCGGCGACACCATATATTTT. This sequence joins TRBV5-1 and TRBJ1-3, with TRBD1 matching 9 bases. CDR1 and CDR2 (germline): SGHRS, YFSETQ. Losses at the gene ends were 4 bases for V and 8 bases for J; bases not matched to a gene: 13. The CDR3 sequence is 16 residues long.

Note on this clonotype: This may arise from a read error, as a much more abundant clone is one base away. The genes are TRBV20-1 and TRBJ2-1, with D hard to call. The germline V gene encodes CDR1 DFQATT and CDR2 SNEGSKA (reference sequence). V was pared by 3 bases and J by 9 bases, with 12 bases between. The CDR3 sequence is 12 residues long. CDR3 amino acids: CSASPAGTEQFF. The CDR3 DNA is TGCAGTGCTAGTCCGGCTGGCACTGAGCAGTTCTTC.

V usage is TRBV19 and J usage is TRBJ1-1, with 11 nucleotides matching TRBD1. The germline V gene encodes CDR1 LNHDA and CDR2 SQIVND (reference sequence). This CDR3 has 15 residues. J gave up 1 base and V 5 bases, and 3 bases lay outside the gene matches. CDR3 amino acids: CASSGQGAGNTEAFF. The CDR3 DNA reads as TGTGCCAGTAGTGGACAGGGGGCAGGGAACACTGAAGCTTTCTTT. The variable domain in full, completed from reference TRBV19 and TRBJ1-1, reads DGGITQSPKYLFRKEGQNVTLSCEQNLNHDAMYWYRQDPGQGLRLIYYSQIVNDFQKGDIAEGYSVSREKKESFPLTVTSAQKNPTAFYLCASSGQGAGNTEAFFGQGTRLTVV.

This clonotype was found many times. The chain combines TRBV4-2 with TRBJ1-6; 7 positions agree with TRBD1. With 2 bases clipped from V and 3 bases from J, the junction kept 13 bases outside the gene matches. CDR1 and CDR2 from the germline V gene are LGHNA and YNFKEQ. The CDR3 loop spans 19 amino acids. Here the CDR3 reads CASSQRGIGDSFYNSPLHF. The CDR3 DNA sequence: TGTGCCAGCAGCCAAAGGGGAATCGGGGACAGCTTCTATAATTCACCCCTCCACTTT.

The V gene is TRBV28, the J gene TRBJ2-1; D perhaps matches TRBD1 (6 bases). Germline V gene lookup returns CDR1 MDHEN and CDR2 SYDVKM. The CDR3 sequence is 13 residues long. Trimming took off 6 bases at V and 3 bases at J, with 9 bases between the two ends. This chain's CDR3 is CASSWDNYNEQFF. CDR3 in DNA: TGTGCCAGCAGCTGGGACAACTACAATGAGCAGTTCTTC.

This clonotype was counted a single time. Given a much more abundant clone one base away, this may be a read error. This CDR3 is CSAGMTIQYF. CDR3 sequence (DNA): TGCAGTGCTGGAATGACTATTCAGTACTTC. The chain employs TRBV20-1 and TRBJ2-4; D is undetermined. Trimming pared 5 bases from V and 10 bases from J, leaving 9 bases between. CDR1 and CDR2 (germline): DFQATT, SNEGSKA (reference sequence). The length of the CDR3 is 10 residues.

The chain links TRBV3-1 to TRBJ2-1, with 9 bases lining up with TRBD2. The trim removed 5 bases at V and 2 bases at J, leaving 13 bases unmatched. The CDR3 sequence is 18 residues long. The germline V gene has CDR1 LGHDT and CDR2 YNNKEL (reference sequence). CDR3 sequence reads: CASSTLFGGGAPYNEQFF. CDR3 DNA: TGTGCCAGCAGCACACTATTTGGCGGGGGGGCCCCCTACAATGAGCAGTTCTTC.

Comment on this clonotype: Being one base from a much bigger clone, this may be a read error. The chain links TRBV6-1 to TRBJ1-1; a weak D match, TRBD1 (6 bases). Trimming took off 6 bases at V and 4 bases at J, with 18 bases between the two ends. Germline values: CDR1 MNHNS, CDR2 SASEGT. The CDR3 runs 15 residues. The CDR3 sequence: CASSRPRGRRTEAFF. CDR3 coding DNA: TGTGCCAGCAGCCGACCGCGGGGGCGCCGCACTGAAGCTTTCTTT.

This clonotype occurred a few times. V usage is TRBV2 and J usage is TRBJ2-3, with TRBD2 matching over 10 bases. From germline, CDR1 is SNHLY and CDR2 FYNNEI. The J segment lost 2 bases and the V segment lost 8 bases, leaving 10 bases of the junction unmatched. The CDR3 has 16 residues. This CDR3 is CASWSELAGFTDTQYF. The CDR3, as DNA: TGTGCCAGCTGGTCGGAACTAGCGGGGTTCACAGATACGCAGTATTTT.

V is TRBV30 and J is TRBJ2-4, with a weak D call TRBD2 (6 bases). The length of the CDR3 is 15 residues. The V and J ends lost 3 bases and 3 bases respectively, with 15 bases between them. Germline CDR1 reads GTSNPN; CDR2 reads SVGIG (reference sequence). CDR3 DNA: TGTGCCTGGAGAGGTGCTAGCGCCATCAAAAACATTCAGTACTTC. It specifies CAWRGASAIKNIQYF.

CDR3 in amino acids: CALDRGPVEQYF. Written as DNA, the CDR3 is TGTGCCCTCGACAGGGGGCCTGTCGAGCAGTACTTC. The chain carries TRBV30 and TRBJ2-7; 10 bases are a match to TRBD1. Germline lookup yields CDR1 GTSNPN and CDR2 SVGIG (reference sequence). The CDR3 contains 12 residues. Germline trimming cut 8 bases from V and 6 bases from J; bases unmatched to any gene: 7. The full variable domain, with the rest looked up from reference TRBV30 and TRBJ2-7, is SQTIHQWPATLVQPVGSPLSLECTVEGTSNPNLYWYRQAAGRGLQLLFYSVGIGQISSEVPQNLSASRPQDRQFILSSKKLLLSDSGFYLCALDRGPVEQYFGPGTRLTVT.

In this sample, this clonotype turned up many times. The CDR3 reads CASSLEGTPVSNSPLHF. CDR3 coding DNA: TGTGCCAGCAGCTTGGAAGGGACACCGGTTTCTAATTCACCCCTCCACTTT. The chain recombines TRBV7-2 with TRBJ1-6; D may be TRBD1 (6 bases). The CDR3 covers 17 residues. CDR1 and CDR2 from the germline V gene are SGHTA and FQGNSA. V was pared by 3 bases and J by 6 bases, with 18 bases between.

This clonotype was seen many times. The chain recombines TRBV7-9 with TRBJ2-1, with TRBD1 matching over 8 bases. The CDR3 is made up of 15 amino acids. In germline, CDR1 is SEHNR, CDR2 FQNEAQ (reference sequence). V was pared by 3 bases and J by 7 bases, with 8 bases of the junction left unmatched. CDR3 in DNA: TGTGCCAGCAGCTTGTCTCCAGGGGGCTCAAATGAGCAGTTCTTC. It translates to CASSLSPGGSNEQFF.